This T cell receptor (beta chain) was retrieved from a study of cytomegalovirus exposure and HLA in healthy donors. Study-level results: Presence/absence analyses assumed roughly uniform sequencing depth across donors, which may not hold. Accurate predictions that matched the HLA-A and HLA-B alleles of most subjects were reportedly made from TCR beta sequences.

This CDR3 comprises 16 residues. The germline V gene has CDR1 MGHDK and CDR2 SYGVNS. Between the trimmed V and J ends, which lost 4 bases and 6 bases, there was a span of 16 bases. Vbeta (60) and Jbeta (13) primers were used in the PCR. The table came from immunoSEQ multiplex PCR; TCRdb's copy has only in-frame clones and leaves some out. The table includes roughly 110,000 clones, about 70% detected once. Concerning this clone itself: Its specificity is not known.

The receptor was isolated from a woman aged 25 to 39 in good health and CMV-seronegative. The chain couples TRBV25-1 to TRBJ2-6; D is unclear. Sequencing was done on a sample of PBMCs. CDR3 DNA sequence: TGTGCCAGCAGTGGTGACTCGCTGCGATCGGCCAACGTCCTGACTTTC. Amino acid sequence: CASSGDSLRSANVLTF.